This paragraph covers one TCR beta chain sequence. Its cognate antigen is unknown. Produced via immunoSEQ multiplex PCR; TCRdb's table is partial and in-frame only. The table lists about 820,000 clones, 92% of them singletons. The data stem from a study of shared clonotypes between healthy human individuals. Study-wide findings and caveats: Clonotype sharing levels among donors were expected to vary with sequencing depth. Across subsets, estimated richness was generally greater for naive than for memory populations.

With V trimmed by 2 bases and J by 0 bases, 6 bases remained unmatched. The CDR3 extends over 18 amino acids. CDR1 SGHVS and CDR2 FNYEAQ come from the germline V gene. Terminally differentiated effector memory CD45RA+ cells were excluded from the naive CD8 cells, which were CD45RO-negative and positively selected for CCR7. Study donors comprised healthy, HIV-negative adults devoid of recent acute infection or vaccination. Sequences were obtained from naive CD8+ T cells sorted from blood. The chain uses TRBV7-6 and TRBJ2-1; TRBD2 matches at 11 bases. This clonotype was obtained from a man aged 25 to 40 in good health. The chain's CDR3 is CASSLLNLAGGSYNEQFF. DNA for the CDR3: TGTGCCAGCAGCTTACTAAATCTAGCGGGAGGCTCCTACAATGAGCAGTTCTTC.